The 9 T cell receptor beta chains presented below share a single source sample, sequenced in a study of control samples from healthy donors and cancer patients. Sequencing used immunoSEQ multiplex PCR; TCRdb keeps in-frame clones, though not all of them. The data contain tens of thousands of clones, 91% of them singletons. The specimen sequenced was PBMCs. The receptors originated from a woman aged 40 to 50 with head and neck cancer.

J is TRBJ1-2 and V is TRBV14, with 8 bases identical to TRBD1. Germline lookup yields CDR1 SGHDN and CDR2 FVKESK. V gave up 8 bases and J gave up 4 bases; unmatched junction bases: 15. This CDR3 is 16 amino acids long. Written as DNA, the CDR3 is TGTGCCAGCGGACCTCATCCGGGACAGGTTACCTATGGCTACACCTTC. Translation gives CASGPHPGQVTYGYTF.

The chain recombines TRBV5-1 with TRBJ2-1, with D perhaps TRBD2 (5 bases). V lost 2 bases to trimming and J lost 2 bases, with 11 bases between them. The germline V gene has CDR1 SGHRS and CDR2 YFSETQ. The CDR3 is made up of 15 amino acids. CDR3 DNA: TGCGCCAGCAGCTTTATTAGCGAGGCCTACAATGAGCAGTTCTTC. This codes for CASSFISEAYNEQFF.

This clone was counted a single time. V is TRBV6-5 and J is TRBJ2-7, with 7 nucleotides matching TRBD1. CDR1 and CDR2 from the germline V gene are MNHEY and SVGAGI. J was trimmed by 2 bases and V by 0 bases; bases with no gene match: 7. This CDR3 comprises 16 residues. The CDR3 DNA follows: TGTGCCAGCAGTTACTCGGACGGGACAGAAACCTACGAGCAGTACTTC. Translated, it gives CASSYSDGTETYEQYF.

This chain links TRBV5-4 with TRBJ2-3; 11 bases are a match to TRBD2. The V gene end was trimmed by 3 bases and the J gene end by 6 bases; junction bases not matched to a gene: 6. The CDR3 contains 15 residues. Looked up from germline, CDR1 is SGHNT and CDR2 is YYREEE (reference sequence). Written as DNA, the CDR3 is TGTGCCAGCAGCTCAACTAGCGGGAGTACGGATACGCAGTATTTT. It specifies CASSSTSGSTDTQYF.

V gene TRBV2 combines with J gene TRBJ1-6, with D hard to call. Germline V gene sequence: CDR1 SNHLY, CDR2 FYNNEI. The length of the CDR3 is 12 residues. V lost 10 bases and J lost 7, with 11 bases in between. The DNA for the CDR3 is TGTGCCAACTCCCTCCCCAATTCACCCCTCCACTTT. Residues: CANSLPNSPLHF.

The chain is built from TRBV10-1 and TRBJ2-7; D is uncertain. The CDR3 loop spans 12 amino acids. Germline CDR1 is WNHNN and CDR2 is SYGVQD (reference sequence). V was shortened by 4 bases and J by 2 bases, with 6 bases between the two germline ends. The CDR3 DNA follows: TGCGCCAGCAGTGCAGGAACCTACGAGCAGTACTTC. It translates to CASSAGTYEQYF.

The chain links TRBV6-5 to TRBJ2-2, with a possible D match to TRBD1 (6 bases). This CDR3 has 14 amino acids. V was cut by 6 bases and J by 0 bases, with 8 bases left in between. Germline V gene sequence: CDR1 MNHEY, CDR2 SVGAGI. This CDR3 reads CASSRTANTGELFF. CDR3 bases: TGTGCCAGCAGCAGGACAGCGAACACCGGGGAGCTGTTTTTT.

The genes are TRBV3-1 (or the pseudogene TRBV3-2) and TRBJ1-2, with D possibly matching TRBD1 (5 bases). The CDR3 is made up of 14 amino acids. Looked up from germline, CDR1 is LGHDT and CDR2 is YNNKEL (reference sequence). Trimming removed 4 bases from V and 4 bases from J, with 13 bases in between. CDR3 protein: CASSLGPGLYGYTF. The CDR3 DNA reads TGTGCCAGCAGCCTCGGTCCGGGGCTCTATGGCTACACCTTC.

This chain connects TRBV6-2 or TRBV6-3 to TRBJ2-2, with unresolved D. The CDR3 is 16 amino acids. Germline CDR1 and CDR2: MNHEY and SVGEGT. Trimming pared 0 bases from V and 0 bases from J, leaving 8 bases between. CDR3 nucleotides: TGTGCCAGCAGTTACTCCCGGCGGACGAACACCGGGGAGCTGTTTTTT. Translation: CASSYSRRTNTGELFF.